This TCR beta chain was found in a study of CD8 T cells in ankylosing spondylitis. Findings and limits, study-wide: It appeared that ankylosing spondylitis blood was characterized by a TCR beta motif of roughly 8 highly homologous variants. Matched ankylosing spondylitis synovial fluid reportedly contained a significantly enriched population of disease-linked clones.

Libraries for TCR beta were made by quantitative 5'-RACE with molecular barcodes. TCRdb called the 5' RACE reads again in MiXCR, with one record for every CDR3 protein. The data show fewer than 550,000 distinct CDR3 sequences, less than 6% seen once. This clonotype was counted at least ten times. As yet, its antigen is unknown. The germline gives CDR1 MNHEY, CDR2 SVGAGI. The CDR3 is made up of 14 amino acids. V lost 2 bases to trimming and J lost 4 bases, with 9 bases between them. The sequence derives from a male donor with ankylosing spondylitis. The chain joins TRBV6-5 to TRBJ2-1, with a weak D call TRBD2 (5 bases). Source material: blood, either unsorted or a sorted T cell fraction (not recorded which). The CDR3 bases are TGTGCCAGCAGTTACACGCCGGGGTACAATGAGCAGTTCTTC. Its translation: CASSYTPGYNEQFF.